The present TCR beta chain was sequenced within a study of OX40 agonist ivuxolimab in advanced cancers. TCRdb's copy holds only in-frame clones and misses some; the assay was immunoSEQ multiplex PCR. The sample carries tens of thousands of clones, over 75% recorded once. Source: CD4+ or CD8+ T cells sorted from blood, taken in a trial of the OX40 agonist ivuxolimab. The sequence came from an adult with an advanced solid tumor such as melanoma, head and neck, liver or kidney cancer.

The CDR3 loop reads CASTKTTRAWGDNQPQHF. In DNA, the CDR3 is TGTGCCAGTACCAAGACGACCCGGGCTTGGGGCGACAATCAGCCCCAGCATTTT. The chain recombines TRBV19 with TRBJ1-5, with a tentative D call TRBD1 (5 bases). The CDR3 spans 18 residues. The germline V gene has CDR1 LNHDA and CDR2 SQIVND (reference sequence). V was clipped by 7 bases and J by 3 bases, with 25 bases between them.